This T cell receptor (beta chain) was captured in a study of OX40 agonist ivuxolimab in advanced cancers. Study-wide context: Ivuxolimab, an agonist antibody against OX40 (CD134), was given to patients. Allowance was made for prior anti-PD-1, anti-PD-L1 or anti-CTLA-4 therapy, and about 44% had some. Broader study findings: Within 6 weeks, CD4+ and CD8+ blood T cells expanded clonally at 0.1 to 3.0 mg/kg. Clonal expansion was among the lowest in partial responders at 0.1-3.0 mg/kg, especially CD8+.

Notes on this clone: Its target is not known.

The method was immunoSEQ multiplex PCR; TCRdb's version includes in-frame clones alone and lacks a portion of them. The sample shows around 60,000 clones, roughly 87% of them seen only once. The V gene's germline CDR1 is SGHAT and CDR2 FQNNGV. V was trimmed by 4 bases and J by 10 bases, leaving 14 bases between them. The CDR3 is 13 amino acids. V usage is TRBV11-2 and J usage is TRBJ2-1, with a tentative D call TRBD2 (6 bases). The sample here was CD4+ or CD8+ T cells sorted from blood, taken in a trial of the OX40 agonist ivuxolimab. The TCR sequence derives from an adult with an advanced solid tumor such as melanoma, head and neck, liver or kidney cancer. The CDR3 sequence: CASSSAAEGEQFF. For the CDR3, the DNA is TGTGCCAGCAGCTCCGCCGCGGAGGGGGAGCAGTTCTTC.